The present T cell receptor beta chain was sequenced within a study of response to subunit inactivated influenza vaccine. General study results and limits: That few new T cells are recruited by each seasonal influenza vaccination was the authors' suggestion.

About this clonotype: The antigen is unknown.

Per germline, CDR1 KGHSH and CDR2 LQKENI. CDR3 length: 16 residues. With 3 bases clipped from V and 4 bases from J, the junction kept 6 bases outside the gene matches. TCRdb passed the RT-PCR reads through MiXCR, listing each CDR3 protein once. The table records 700,000 to 900,000 distinct CDR3 sequences, over 20% of them present only once. The rearrangement links TRBV18 to TRBJ2-7; 13 positions match TRBD2. The source material was PBMCs from blood, sampled 4 to 6 days after vaccination. This TCR derives from a man aged 50 or older who received an inactivated influenza vaccine. CDR3 amino acids: CASSPVTSGRIYEQYF. In nucleotides, the CDR3 is TGTGCCAGCTCACCCGTGACTAGCGGGAGGATTTACGAGCAGTACTTC.